The sequence of this T cell receptor (beta chain) was determined in a study of neurological immune-mediated disorders. The study, taken as a whole, reports: On phylogenetic grouping, the repertoires of 18 of 34 multiple sclerosis patients fell within one related-CDR3 cluster, constituting a possible signature. No expanded-clone CDR3 amino acid sequence recurred across subjects, suggesting private TCR-beta repertoires.

This clonotype was seen ten or more times. Its antigen remains unidentified. 5'RACE with 10-nucleotide random UMIs produced the cDNA. In every sequencing run, more than 200 million TCR-beta sequences were generated from 15-18 subjects. TCRdb passed the 5' RACE reads through MiXCR, listing each CDR3 protein once. This table has 65,000 to 85,000 distinct CDR3 sequences, 5.8% appearing once. There are 14 residues in the CDR3. With 2 bases clipped from V and 5 bases from J, the junction kept 4 bases outside the gene matches. Germline V gene sequence: CDR1 DFQATT, CDR2 SNEGSKA (reference sequence). The time point is: longitudinal time-point 2.

Input material: PBMCs. This chain connects TRBV20-1 to TRBJ2-3; 10 bases are shared with TRBD2. The TCR sequence derives from an older woman with multiple sclerosis. As DNA, the CDR3 is TGCAGTGCTAGACCTAGCGGGGGTGAAGATACGCAGTATTTT. This translates into CSARPSGGEDTQYF.